This TCR beta chain was captured by sequencing in a study of CD8+CD57+ T cells in acquired aplastic anemia. Overall study context: Sorting CD4+ and CD8+ cells gave DNA averaging approximately 3 ug. Points from the study as a whole: Simpson's diversity of CD8+ cells was not significantly different in patients compared with controls.

CD8+CD57+ cell expansion had been shown by flow cytometry in patients chosen for sequencing. Regarding this clonotype: The antigen is undetermined.

Researchers used genomic DNA as the template to profile TCR beta VDJ and CDR3. TCRdb used MiXCR to reprocess the reads, holding one entry per CDR3 protein. The sample yields under 350,000 distinct CDR3 sequences, under 60% seen once. The CDR3 runs to 15 residues. The germline CDR1 and CDR2 sequences are DFQATT and SNEGSKA (reference sequence). With 6 bases removed from V and 2 bases from J, the gap between germline ends came to 17 bases. This TCR derives from a human donor with aplastic anemia. The V call is TRBV20-1, the J call TRBJ2-1, with D perhaps assigned TRBD1 or TRBD2 (5 bases each). Input material: sorted CD4+, CD8+, or CD8+CD57+ T cells (not recorded which) from PBMCs. The CDR3 here is CSATGHRGAYNEQFF. The CDR3 DNA sequence: TGCAGTGCGACCGGGCACCGGGGCGCCTACAATGAGCAGTTCTTC.